A selection of T cell receptor beta chains follows, all from one sample in a study of T-cell memory formation after mild COVID-19. TCRdb re-called the 5' RACE reads with MiXCR, one entry per CDR3 protein. Of 300,000 to 400,000 distinct CDR3 sequences listed, around a fifth are singletons. Sequenced sample: PBMCs or a T cell subset sorted from them (not recorded which). Receptors were obtained from an adult woman who had mild COVID-19 (a few samples of this study predate the infection). Cell type and time point are not known. The CDR3 runs from the conserved cysteine through the conserved F or W.

v_call	j_call	cdr3_aa
TRBV27	TRBJ2-7	CASRGVGGLGEQYF
TRBV6-5	TRBJ2-2	CASSYSPAEYTGELFF
TRBV12-3/TRBV12-4	TRBJ1-2	CAIRNSGPNYGYTF
TRBV4-2	TRBJ2-2	CASSQGGGIANTGELFF
TRBV4-1	TRBJ2-7	CASSQDPGRMSYEQYF
TRBV7-2	TRBJ1-5	CASSRGDGNQPQHF
TRBV9	TRBJ1-6	CASSVVSGGPLHF
TRBV7-2	TRBJ1-2	CASSQDRTYGYTF
TRBV12-3/TRBV12-4	TRBJ2-3	CASSLTPGQGGTDTQYF
TRBV19	TRBJ2-7	CASRAGPTYEQYF
TRBV11-3	TRBJ2-5	CASSPGTSGNYGQETQYF
TRBV12-3/TRBV12-4	TRBJ1-5	CASSSYDRGPQHF
TRBV12-3/TRBV12-4	TRBJ2-7	CASSKSLGVSYEQYF